The rows below give T cell receptor beta chains drawn from one sample of a study of control samples from healthy donors and cancer patients. Profiling relied on immunoSEQ multiplex PCR, and the TCRdb table lists in-frame clones only, not all of them. The sample records 100,000 to 150,000 clones, roughly 95% being singletons. The sequencing sample was made of blood. These receptors all stem from a man aged 25-45 years in good health. The conserved cysteine and the conserved F or W are not part of the CDR3 here.

j_gene: TRBJ1-3; v_gene: TRBV28; CDR3aa: ASSFEGFSGNTIY
j_gene: TRBJ2-1; v_gene: TRBV6-2/TRBV6-3; CDR3aa: ASSSPWSGEDEQF
j_gene: TRBJ2-1; v_gene: TRBV18; CDR3aa: ASSPQNLGSGNEQF
j_gene: TRBJ1-1; v_gene: TRBV4-3; CDR3aa: ASSRDRSAEAF
j_gene: TRBJ1-2; v_gene: TRBV9; CDR3aa: ASSVDSGGGYGYT
j_gene: TRBJ1-4; v_gene: TRBV5-6; CDR3aa: ASSLRRPTNEKLF
j_gene: TRBJ2-2; v_gene: TRBV2; CDR3aa: ASRVTGYPNTGELF
j_gene: TRBJ1-5; v_gene: TRBV19; CDR3aa: ASAPTPYSNQPQH
j_gene: TRBJ1-1; v_gene: TRBV5-6; CDR3aa: ASSFGPGTTEAF
j_gene: TRBJ1-1; v_gene: TRBV11-2; CDR3aa: ASSTRQGQNTEAF
j_gene: TRBJ2-7; v_gene: TRBV7-9; CDR3aa: ASSLVGGSYEQY
j_gene: TRBJ1-2; v_gene: TRBV6-5; CDR3aa: ASRPRTPVYGYT
j_gene: TRBJ1-5; v_gene: TRBV27; CDR3aa: ASSLRGVGQPQH
j_gene: TRBJ1-2; v_gene: TRBV14; CDR3aa: ASSPQNYGYT
j_gene: TRBJ2-1; v_gene: TRBV7-2; CDR3aa: ASSRLMREQF
j_gene: TRBJ2-3; v_gene: TRBV10-2; CDR3aa: ASSENGQGRTDTQY
j_gene: TRBJ2-7; v_gene: TRBV7-9; CDR3aa: ASSSHPGPRDEQY
j_gene: TRBJ2-2; v_gene: TRBV7-8; CDR3aa: ASSEGALNTGELF
j_gene: TRBJ2-7; v_gene: TRBV14; CDR3aa: ASSQGTGVSGYEQY
j_gene: TRBJ2-7; v_gene: TRBV7-2; CDR3aa: ASSRRLAGGYEQY
j_gene: TRBJ1-1; v_gene: TRBV5-1; CDR3aa: ASSRLQGQDEAF
j_gene: TRBJ1-4; v_gene: TRBV30; CDR3aa: AWSALWTGRKEKLF
j_gene: TRBJ2-3; v_gene: TRBV7-2; CDR3aa: ASASPGAGHTQY
j_gene: TRBJ2-1; v_gene: TRBV21-1; CDR3aa: ASSKTTSGVIESSYNEQF
j_gene: TRBJ1-1; v_gene: TRBV5-1; CDR3aa: ASSLEGQGAYIRSTEAF
j_gene: TRBJ1-5; v_gene: TRBV5-5; CDR3aa: ASSLAGAGQPQH
j_gene: TRBJ1-5; v_gene: TRBV15; CDR3aa: ATSRGGDRRVNQPQH
j_gene: TRBJ1-1; v_gene: TRBV9; CDR3aa: ASSDPDRLPGGDTEAF
j_gene: TRBJ2-7; v_gene: TRBV18; CDR3aa: ASSPLPSSGPRGYEQY
j_gene: TRBJ2-3; v_gene: TRBV5-4; CDR3aa: ASSFGGTSGGPDTQY
j_gene: TRBJ1-5; v_gene: TRBV19; CDR3aa: ASTVLGGAQPQH
j_gene: TRBJ1-6; v_gene: TRBV9; CDR3aa: ASSARQGSNSPLH